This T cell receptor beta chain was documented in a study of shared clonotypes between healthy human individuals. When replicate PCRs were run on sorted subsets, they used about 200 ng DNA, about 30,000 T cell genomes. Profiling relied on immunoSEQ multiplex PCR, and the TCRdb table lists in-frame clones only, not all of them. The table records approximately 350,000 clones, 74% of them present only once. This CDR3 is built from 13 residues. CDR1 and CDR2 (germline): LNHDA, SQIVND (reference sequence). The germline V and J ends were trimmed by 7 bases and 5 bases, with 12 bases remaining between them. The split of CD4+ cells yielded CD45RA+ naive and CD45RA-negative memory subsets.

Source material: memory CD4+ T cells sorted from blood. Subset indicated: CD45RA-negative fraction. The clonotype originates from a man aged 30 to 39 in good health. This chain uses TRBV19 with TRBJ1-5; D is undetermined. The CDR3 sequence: CASNSQADQPQHF. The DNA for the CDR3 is TGTGCCAGTAACAGTCAGGCTGATCAGCCCCAGCATTTT.